The clone carrying this T cell receptor (beta chain) appeared a few times. Its antigen is unknown. The PCR employed 60 Vbeta primers together with 13 Jbeta primers. TCRdb's table, derived via immunoSEQ multiplex PCR, lists solely in-frame clones and lacks some. The data show fewer than 200,000 clones, with 78% seen just once and approximately 2.9% held by the top ten. This sample was taken from a study of cytomegalovirus exposure and HLA in healthy donors. Overall study context: Of 398 genotyped donors, 81% clustered with self-reported Caucasian donors.

Study-wide results and limits: The productive fraction for most TCR beta V segments was about 87% or about 30% in an earlier analysis. Relative to equally common others, HLA-associated TCR beta chains showed greater clonal expansion in a later analysis.

V lost 0 bases, J lost 6 bases, and 7 bases stayed unmatched. The CDR3 has 16 residues. Germline V CDR1 and CDR2: GTSNPN, SVGIG (reference sequence). Sequenced input: PBMCs. The chain joins TRBV30 to TRBJ1-6, with 8 bases that match TRBD1. This receptor was obtained from a female donor in good health and CMV-seronegative. The CDR3 region is CAWSVPVDRGNSPLHF. The CDR3 DNA follows: TGTGCCTGGAGTGTACCCGTCGACAGGGGTAATTCACCCCTCCACTTT.